What follows are 6 T cell receptor beta chains derived from one specimen sequenced in a study of T cell responses to AZD1222 COVID-19 vaccine. Here immunoSEQ multiplex PCR was the method, and the copy in TCRdb shows in-frame clones only, minus some. The data contain 120,000 or so clones, roughly nine tenths of them singletons. The specimen comprised peripheral blood, sampled on day 0 of AZD1222 vaccination. Receptors originate from an adult in good health.

The chain employs TRBV11-3 and TRBJ1-1, with D unresolved. The CDR3 has 15 residues. Germline CDR1 reads SGHNT; CDR2 reads YENEEA. V was clipped by 1 base and J by 0 bases, with 9 bases between them. CDR3 protein: CASSLGGSMNTEAFF. The CDR3 region has the DNA TGTGCCAGCAGCTTAGGTGGGTCCATGAACACTGAAGCTTTCTTT.

This CDR3 is CASSPSENTEAFF. CDR3 nucleotide sequence: TGTGCCAGCTCACCGTCAGAGAACACTGAAGCTTTCTTT. V gene TRBV18 combines with J gene TRBJ1-1; D ambiguous. CDR1 is KGHSH, CDR2 LQKENI, per germline. Trimming removed 3 bases at V and 1 base at J, with 6 bases between. The CDR3 is made up of 13 amino acids.

The V gene is TRBV6-5, the J gene TRBJ1-1; tentative D call: TRBD1 (5 bases). Germline V gives CDR1 MNHEY, CDR2 SVGAGI. Trimming pared 4 bases from V and 3 bases from J, leaving 15 bases between. The CDR3 is 15 residues long. CDR3: CASSSGSLGYTEAFF. For the CDR3, the DNA is TGTGCCAGCAGTTCAGGGTCACTGGGTTACACTGAAGCTTTCTTT.

The rearrangement uses TRBV29-1 and TRBJ2-3; weak D call: TRBD2 (5 bases). Trimming stripped 7 bases from V and 4 bases from J, with 15 bases between. Germline-derived CDR1 and CDR2 are SQVTM and ANQGSEA. The CDR3 consists of 13 residues. The CDR3 protein is CSGGLLEADTQYF. The CDR3 nucleotides read TGCAGCGGGGGATTACTAGAGGCAGATACGCAGTATTTT.

The rearrangement joins TRBV11-3 to TRBJ1-1; D unclear. Germline V lookup: CDR1 SGHNT, CDR2 YENEEA. V was trimmed by 6 bases and J by 7 bases, leaving 12 bases between them. The CDR3 length is 12 residues. The CDR3 here is CASRDGILEAFF. The CDR3 DNA is TGTGCCAGCAGAGACGGTATTCTTGAAGCTTTCTTT.

The chain combines TRBV16 with TRBJ1-4, with 9 positions matching TRBD1. This CDR3 has 13 residues. The V segment lost 4 bases and the J segment 10 bases; nucleotides outside the gene matches: 4. The germline V gene encodes CDR1 KGHSY and CDR2 FQNENV. The CDR3 is CASSLGQGGKLFF. CDR3 in DNA: TGTGCCAGCAGCCTGGGACAGGGAGGAAAACTGTTTTTT.